This passage covers 21 T cell receptor beta chains from one sample sequenced in a study of T cell responses to AZD1222 COVID-19 vaccine. Clones were read by immunoSEQ multiplex PCR, and TCRdb kept only the in-frame ones, dropping some. In the table there are about 160,000 clones, roughly 90% of which are singletons. This specimen consisted of peripheral blood, obtained on day 0 of AZD1222 vaccination. All receptors come from an adult in good health.

On this clone: This sample includes further DNA sequences coding for the same CDR3. The rearrangement uses TRBV19 and TRBJ1-2; no clear D. Germline V gene data show CDR1 as LNHDA and CDR2 as SQIVND (reference sequence). Trimming pared 6 bases from V and 6 bases from J, leaving 11 bases between. The CDR3 length is 12 residues. DNA of the CDR3: TGTGCCAGTAGCCCGGGCACTCATGGCTACACCTTC. This translates into CASSPGTHGYTF.

The CDR3 nucleotides are TGTGCCAGCACCCTCGGGCGGCGTGAAGCTTTCTTT. Translated, it gives CASTLGRREAFF. The gene calls are TRBV12-3 or TRBV12-4 and TRBJ1-1; D call uncertain. V lost 7 bases, J lost 7 bases, and 13 bases lay in between. CDR3 length: 12 amino acids.

This sequence joins TRBV4-2 and TRBJ2-7, with 10 bases matching TRBD1. This CDR3 has 16 amino acids. In germline, CDR1 is LGHNA, CDR2 YNFKEQ. Losses at the gene ends were 0 bases for V and 5 bases for J; bases not matched to a gene: 7. CDR3 protein: CASSQESGTGVDEQYF. CDR3 in DNA: TGTGCCAGCAGCCAAGAATCCGGGACAGGGGTTGACGAGCAGTACTTC.

This clone was recorded once. V usage is TRBV24-1 and J usage is TRBJ1-2, with 9 bases lining up with TRBD1. The CDR3 has 14 residues. Germline assignment: CDR1 KGHDR and CDR2 SFDVKD. V shed 3 bases and J 2 bases; nucleotides not matched to a gene: 0. The CDR3 loop is CATSDGQGNYGYTF. In nucleotides, the CDR3 is TGTGCCACCAGTGATGGACAGGGGAACTATGGCTACACCTTC.

This chain joins TRBV6-5 and TRBJ1-1; the D gene is possibly TRBD1 (5 bases). This CDR3 contains 14 residues. Germline lookup yields CDR1 MNHEY and CDR2 SVGAGI. Trimming took off 8 bases at V and 0 bases at J, with 13 bases between the two ends. In nucleotides, the CDR3 is TGTGCCAGCCGCCCTGGGGCCATGAACACTGAAGCTTTCTTT. It encodes CASRPGAMNTEAFF.

The rearrangement links TRBV4-2 to TRBJ1-2; 9 nucleotides line up with TRBD1. The CDR3 covers 15 residues. The trim removed 0 bases at V and 5 bases at J, leaving 4 bases unmatched. Germline CDR1 and CDR2: LGHNA and YNFKEQ. This CDR3 is CASSQETGGLYGYTF. CDR3 DNA sequence: TGTGCCAGCAGCCAAGAGACAGGGGGTCTATATGGCTACACCTTC.

V is TRBV28 and J is TRBJ2-7, with TRBD2 as a possible D gene (5 bases). The V gene lost 1 base and the J gene lost 1 base, with 17 bases spanning the gap. The CDR3 sequence is 17 residues long. Looked up from germline, CDR1 is MDHEN and CDR2 is SYDVKM. The CDR3 DNA is TGTGCCAGCAGTTTATATGATTCGGGGTGGGTATCCTACGAGCAGTACTTC. As protein: CASSLYDSGWVSYEQYF. The full variable domain, with the rest looked up from reference TRBV28 and TRBJ2-7, is DVKVTQSSRYLVKRTGEKVFLECVQDMDHENMFWYRQDPGLGLRLIYFSYDVKMKEKGDIPEGYSVSREKKERFSLILESASTNQTSMYLCASSLYDSGWVSYEQYFGPGTRLTVT.

The chain employs TRBV12-3 or TRBV12-4 and TRBJ2-2, with D hard to call. Trimming pared 4 bases from V and 6 bases from J, leaving 3 bases between. This CDR3 is 11 amino acids long. CDR3 sequence: CASSSSGELFF. The CDR3 DNA reads as TGTGCCAGCAGTTCTTCCGGGGAGCTGTTTTTT.

V usage is TRBV7-3 and J usage is TRBJ2-1; maybe TRBD1 (5 bases). This CDR3 is built from 14 residues. Germline CDR1 SGHTA, CDR2 FQGTGA. V shed 5 bases and J shed 0 bases, with 8 bases lying between them. The DNA of the CDR3 is TGTGCCAGCAGCCGCGACAGCTCCTACAATGAGCAGTTCTTC. It specifies CASSRDSSYNEQFF.

V and J are TRBV10-3 and TRBJ1-2; D perhaps matches TRBD1 (6 bases). The CDR3 is made up of 14 amino acids. V lost 3 bases and J 2 bases, leaving 10 bases between the germline ends. CDR1 is ENHRY, CDR2 SYGVKD, per germline. The CDR3 spells CAISDADRNYGYTF. The CDR3 DNA is TGTGCCATCAGTGATGCCGACAGGAACTATGGCTACACCTTC.

The V gene is TRBV30, the J gene TRBJ1-3, with D tentatively TRBD1 (5 bases). CDR3 length equals 14 residues. The V end was cut by 2 bases, the J end by 0 bases, with 8 bases between. CDR1 and CDR2 (germline): GTSNPN, SVGIG (reference sequence). As DNA, the CDR3 is TGTGCCTGGAGTTCAGGGAACTCTGGAAACACCATATATTTT. Translating gives CAWSSGNSGNTIYF.

This chain uses TRBV7-6 with TRBJ2-1; the match to TRBD1 covers 7 bases. V trimming: 5 bases; J trimming: 8 bases; junction bases outside the gene matches: 12. Germline V gene lookup returns CDR1 SGHVS and CDR2 FNYEAQ. The CDR3 sequence is 15 residues long. The CDR3 sequence is CASSATGAQTDEQFF. The CDR3 region has the DNA TGTGCCAGCAGCGCTACAGGGGCCCAGACGGATGAGCAGTTCTTC.

The chain carries TRBV7-9 and TRBJ1-4; D is unresolved. Per the germline V gene, CDR1 is SEHNR and CDR2 is FQNEAQ (reference sequence). The CDR3 has 15 amino acids. Trimming removed 1 base from V and 0 bases from J, with 6 bases in between. The CDR3 here is CASSLEGTTNEKLFF. The CDR3 bases are TGTGCCAGCAGCTTAGAGGGCACAACTAATGAAAAACTGTTTTTT.

The chain combines TRBV7-8 with TRBJ2-3; 8 nucleotides match TRBD2. Trimming removed 4 bases from V and 2 bases from J; junction bases left unmatched: 5. Germline V gene sequence: CDR1 SGHVS, CDR2 FQNEAQ. This CDR3 comprises 15 residues. The CDR3 sequence: CASSSGLGDTDTQYF. The CDR3, as DNA: TGTGCCAGCAGCTCGGGACTAGGGGACACAGATACGCAGTATTTT.

The gene calls are TRBV30 and TRBJ2-1; D gene uncertain. Trimming removed 0 bases from V and 8 bases from J, with 8 bases in between. The CDR3 contains 12 residues. Germline CDR1 and CDR2: GTSNPN and SVGIG (reference sequence). CDR3 nucleotides: TGTGCCTGGAGTGTACGAAGCGATGAGCAGTTCTTC. It codes for CAWSVRSDEQFF.

This chain joins TRBV7-2 and TRBJ2-7; TRBD1 or TRBD2 may be the D gene (6 bases each). This CDR3 comprises 13 residues. Germline CDR1 and CDR2: SGHTA and FQGNSA. Trimming stripped 5 bases from V and 5 bases from J, with 13 bases between. The CDR3 region has the DNA TGTGCCAGCAGCCTGATGGGGGGCAACGAGCAGTACTTC. This sequence encodes CASSLMGGNEQYF.

This clone was picked up one time. The chain recombines TRBV28 with TRBJ1-1; D unclear. The V gene's germline CDR1 is MDHEN and CDR2 SYDVKM. The CDR3 has 11 amino acids. The V gene lost 3 bases and the J gene lost 9 bases, with 8 bases spanning the gap. The CDR3 DNA reads TGTGCCAGCAGTTTTCGAAGACAAGCTTTCTTT. This translates into CASSFRRQAFF.

The rearrangement links TRBV5-5 to TRBJ2-7; 7 bases align to TRBD1. CDR1 and CDR2 from the germline V gene are SGHKS and YYEKEE (reference sequence). The CDR3 consists of 15 residues. The ends lost 3 bases at V and 5 bases at J; junction bases unmatched: 11. The CDR3 region has the DNA TGTGCCAGCAGCTCCTCTCCAAGGGGGCGAAACGAGCAGTACTTC. Translating it yields CASSSSPRGRNEQYF.

CDR3 in amino acids: CAISESGTDGNTIYF. The CDR3 DNA is TGTGCCATCAGTGAGTCCGGGACAGATGGAAACACCATATATTTT. The chain has TRBV10-3 and TRBJ1-3; 7 bases fit TRBD1. The CDR3 extends over 15 amino acids. V lost 0 bases to trimming and J lost 3 bases; unmatched junction nucleotides: 2. The germline V gene has CDR1 ENHRY and CDR2 SYGVKD.

The chain employs TRBV11-3 and TRBJ2-1; 12 nucleotides match TRBD2. This CDR3 is 16 amino acids long. The germline gives CDR1 SGHNT, CDR2 YENEEA. J gave up 9 bases and V 0 bases, and 6 bases lay outside the gene matches. CDR3 residues: CASSLDLAGGPVEQFF. As DNA, the CDR3 is TGTGCCAGCAGCTTAGATCTAGCGGGGGGGCCGGTTGAGCAGTTCTTC. Drawing the rest from reference TRBV11-3 and TRBJ2-1, the complete variable domain is EAGVVQSPRYKIIEKKQPVAFWCNPISGHNTLYWYLQNLGQGPELLIRYENEEAVDDSQLPKDRFSAERLKGVDSTLKIQPAELGDSAVYLCASSLDLAGGPVEQFFGPGTRLTVL.

The gene calls are TRBV7-3 and TRBJ2-3; 9 nucleotides agree with TRBD1. The germline gives CDR1 SGHTA, CDR2 FQGTGA. The V gene end was trimmed by 0 bases and the J gene end by 7 bases; junction bases not matched to a gene: 2. The CDR3 has 14 amino acids. CDR3 bases: TGTGCCAGCAGCTTAACACAGGGGGCGAATACGCAGTATTTT. Residues: CASSLTQGANTQYF.